The text below deals with one T cell receptor beta chain. The PCR had 60 Vbeta and 13 Jbeta primers. This table comes from immunoSEQ multiplex PCR, and its TCRdb copy is limited to in-frame clones, with some not included. The sample consists of fewer than 110,000 clones, 65% to 85% of them appearing once. The data are from a study of cytomegalovirus exposure and HLA in healthy donors. V gave up 6 bases and J gave up 3 bases, with 8 bases separating them. Per germline, CDR1 DFQATT and CDR2 SNEGSKA (reference sequence). The CDR3 extends over 11 amino acids. This sequence originates from a man aged 18 to 30 in good health and CMV-seronegative. This rearrangement joins TRBV20-1 to TRBJ2-5; weak D call: TRBD2 (6 bases). Sample: PBMCs. CDR3: CSAGGEETQYF. CDR3 bases: TGCAGTGCGGGAGGTGAAGAGACCCAGTACTTC.